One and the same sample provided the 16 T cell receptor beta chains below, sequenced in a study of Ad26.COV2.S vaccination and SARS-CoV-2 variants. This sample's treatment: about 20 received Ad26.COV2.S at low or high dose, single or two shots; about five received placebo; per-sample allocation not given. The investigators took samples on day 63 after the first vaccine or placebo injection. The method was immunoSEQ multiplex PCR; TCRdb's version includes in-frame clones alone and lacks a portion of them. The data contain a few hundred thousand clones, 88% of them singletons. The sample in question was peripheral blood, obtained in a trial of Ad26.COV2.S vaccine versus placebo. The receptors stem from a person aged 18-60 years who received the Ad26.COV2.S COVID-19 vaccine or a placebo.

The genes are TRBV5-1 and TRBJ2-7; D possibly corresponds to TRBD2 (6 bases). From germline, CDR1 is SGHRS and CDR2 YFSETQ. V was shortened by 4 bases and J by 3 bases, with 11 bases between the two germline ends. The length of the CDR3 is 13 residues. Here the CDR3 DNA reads TGCGCCAGCAGCGGGGACTCCGTCTACGAGCAGTACTTC. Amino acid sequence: CASSGDSVYEQYF. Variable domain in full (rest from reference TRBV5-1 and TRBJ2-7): KAGVTQTPRYLIKTRGQQVTLSCSPISGHRSVSWYQQTPGQGLQFLFEYFSETQRNKGNFPGRFSGRQFSNSRSEMNVSTLELGDSALYLCASSGDSVYEQYFGPGTRLTVT.

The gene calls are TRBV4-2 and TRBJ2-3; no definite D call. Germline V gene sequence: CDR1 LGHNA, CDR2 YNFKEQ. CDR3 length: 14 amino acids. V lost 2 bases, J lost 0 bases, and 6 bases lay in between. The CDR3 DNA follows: TGTGCCAGCAGCCAATCCCCCAGCACAGATACGCAGTATTTT. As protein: CASSQSPSTDTQYF.

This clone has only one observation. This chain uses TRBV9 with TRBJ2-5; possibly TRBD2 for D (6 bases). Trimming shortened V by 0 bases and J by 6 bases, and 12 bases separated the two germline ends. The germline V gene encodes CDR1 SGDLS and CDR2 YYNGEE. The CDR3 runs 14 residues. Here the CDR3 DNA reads TGTGCCAGCAGCGTAGCTACGGGGGAGCAGACCCAGTACTTC. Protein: CASSVATGEQTQYF. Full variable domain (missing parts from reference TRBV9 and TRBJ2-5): DSGVTQTPKHLITATGQRVTLRCSPRSGDLSVYWYQQSLDQGLQFLIQYYNGEERAKGNILERFSAQQFPDLHSELNLSSLELGDSALYFCASSVATGEQTQYFGPGTRLLVL.

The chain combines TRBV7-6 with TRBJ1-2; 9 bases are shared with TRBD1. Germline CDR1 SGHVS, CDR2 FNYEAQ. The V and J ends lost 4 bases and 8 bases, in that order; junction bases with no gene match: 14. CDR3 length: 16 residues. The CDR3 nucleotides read TGTGCCAGCAGCTCGATAGCCGGGACAGGGAATAGGGGCTACACCTTC. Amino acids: CASSSIAGTGNRGYTF.

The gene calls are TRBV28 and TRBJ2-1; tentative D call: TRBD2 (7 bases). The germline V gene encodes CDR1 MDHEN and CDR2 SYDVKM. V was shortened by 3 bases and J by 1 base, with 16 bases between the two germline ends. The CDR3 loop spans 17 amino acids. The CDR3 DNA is TGTGCCAGCAGTTTTCCCCAGGAGGGGGGGTCCTACAATGAGCAGTTCTTC. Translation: CASSFPQEGGSYNEQFF.

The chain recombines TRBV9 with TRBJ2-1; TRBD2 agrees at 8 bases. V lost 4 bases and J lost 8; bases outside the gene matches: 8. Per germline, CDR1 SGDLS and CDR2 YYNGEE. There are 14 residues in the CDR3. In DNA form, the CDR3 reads TGTGCCAGCAGCAAGGCGCCCGGGAGGGATGAGCAGTTCTTC. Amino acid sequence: CASSKAPGRDEQFF.

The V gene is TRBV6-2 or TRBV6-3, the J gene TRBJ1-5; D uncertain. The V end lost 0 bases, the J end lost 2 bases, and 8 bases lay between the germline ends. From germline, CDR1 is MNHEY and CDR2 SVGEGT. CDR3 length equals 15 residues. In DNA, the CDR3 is TGTGCCAGCAGTTACTCGGGCGGTCGCAATCAGCCCCAGCATTTT. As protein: CASSYSGGRNQPQHF.

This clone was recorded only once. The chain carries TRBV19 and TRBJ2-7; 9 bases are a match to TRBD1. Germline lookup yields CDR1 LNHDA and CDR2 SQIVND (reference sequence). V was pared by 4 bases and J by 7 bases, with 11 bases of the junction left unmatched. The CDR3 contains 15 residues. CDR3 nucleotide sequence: TGTGCCAGTAGTACACAACAGGGGGCGATAGGGGAGCAGTACTTC. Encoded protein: CASSTQQGAIGEQYF.

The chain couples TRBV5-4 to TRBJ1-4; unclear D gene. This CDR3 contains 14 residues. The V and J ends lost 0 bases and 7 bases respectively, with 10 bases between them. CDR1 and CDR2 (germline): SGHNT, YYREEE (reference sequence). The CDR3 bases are TGTGCCAGCAGCTTGGACTGGCGGTCTGAAAAACTGTTTTTT. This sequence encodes CASSLDWRSEKLFF.

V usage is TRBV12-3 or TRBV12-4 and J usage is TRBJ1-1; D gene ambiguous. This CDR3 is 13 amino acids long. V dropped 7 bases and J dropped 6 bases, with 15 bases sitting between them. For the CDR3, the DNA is TGTGCCAGCAACATTGCTGGTCACCCTGAAGCTTTCTTT. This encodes CASNIAGHPEAFF.

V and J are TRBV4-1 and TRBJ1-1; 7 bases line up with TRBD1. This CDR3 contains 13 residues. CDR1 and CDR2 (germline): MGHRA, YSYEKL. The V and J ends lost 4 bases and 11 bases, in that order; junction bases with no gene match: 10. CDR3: CASSLSQGYGAFF. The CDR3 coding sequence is TGCGCCAGCAGCCTATCACAGGGGTATGGGGCTTTCTTT.

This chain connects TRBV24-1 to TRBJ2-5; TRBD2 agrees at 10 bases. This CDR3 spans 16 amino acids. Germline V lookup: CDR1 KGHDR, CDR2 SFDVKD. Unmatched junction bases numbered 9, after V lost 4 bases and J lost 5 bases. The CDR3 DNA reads TGTGCCACCAGTGACCCCGCTAGCGGGGGTCTGGAGACCCAGTACTTC. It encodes CATSDPASGGLETQYF.

In DNA, the CDR3 is TGTGCCAGCAGTCATAGGAAGGGGCCGAGGACCTACGAGCAGTACTTC. Translating gives CASSHRKGPRTYEQYF. This chain uses TRBV21-1 with TRBJ2-7; no check of the table's D call, TRBD1, against the DNA was made. TRBV21-1 is a documented pseudogene. The CDR3 contains 16 residues.

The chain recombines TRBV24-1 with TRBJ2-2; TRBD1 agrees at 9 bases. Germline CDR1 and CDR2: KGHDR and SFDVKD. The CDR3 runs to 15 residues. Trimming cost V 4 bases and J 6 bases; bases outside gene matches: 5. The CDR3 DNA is TGTGCCACCAGTGAGAGGACAGGGGCGGCCGGGGAGCTGTTTTTT. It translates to CATSERTGAAGELFF.

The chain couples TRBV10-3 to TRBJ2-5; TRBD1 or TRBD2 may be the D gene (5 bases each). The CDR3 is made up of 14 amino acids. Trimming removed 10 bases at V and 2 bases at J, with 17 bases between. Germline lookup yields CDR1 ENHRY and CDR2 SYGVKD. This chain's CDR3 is CATNTGAEQETQYF. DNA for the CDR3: TGTGCCACCAACACCGGGGCAGAACAAGAGACCCAGTACTTC.

CDR3 DNA: TGTGCCAGCAGCTTGTCCATCGGAATACCTGAAGCTTTCTTT. It yields the protein CASSLSIGIPEAFF. This chain joins TRBV5-5 and TRBJ1-1; D not certain. Germline V gives CDR1 SGHKS, CDR2 YYEKEE (reference sequence). CDR3 length: 14 residues. The ends were cut back, 1 base at V and 6 bases at J, with 13 bases in the middle.